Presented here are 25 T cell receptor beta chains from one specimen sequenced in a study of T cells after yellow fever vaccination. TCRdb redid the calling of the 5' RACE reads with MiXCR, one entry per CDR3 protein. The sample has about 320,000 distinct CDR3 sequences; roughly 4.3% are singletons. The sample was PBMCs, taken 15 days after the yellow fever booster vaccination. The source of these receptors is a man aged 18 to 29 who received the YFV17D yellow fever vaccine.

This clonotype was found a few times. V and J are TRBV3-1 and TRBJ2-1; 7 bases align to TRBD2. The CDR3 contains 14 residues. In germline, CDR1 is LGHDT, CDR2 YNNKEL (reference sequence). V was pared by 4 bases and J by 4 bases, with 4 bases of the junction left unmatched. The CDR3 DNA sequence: TGTGCCAGCAGCCGAGGAGCGGGGTACAATGAGCAGTTCTTC. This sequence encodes CASSRGAGYNEQFF.

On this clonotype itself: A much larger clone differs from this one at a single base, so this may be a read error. CDR3 DNA: TGTGCCAGCAGGCGTGTCGGAGCGGGGGCCGAGCAGTTCTTC. Translation: CASRRVGAGAEQFF. The chain combines TRBV5-6 with TRBJ2-1; 8 bases align to TRBD2. V was pared by 5 bases and J by 10 bases, with 11 bases of the junction left unmatched. CDR3 length equals 14 residues. The germline gives CDR1 SGHDT, CDR2 YYEEEE.

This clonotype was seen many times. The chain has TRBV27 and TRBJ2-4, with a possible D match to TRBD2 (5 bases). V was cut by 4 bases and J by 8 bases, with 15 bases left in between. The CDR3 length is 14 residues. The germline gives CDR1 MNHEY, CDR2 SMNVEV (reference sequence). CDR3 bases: TGTGCCAGCAGTTATTGGGGAGAGGGAGACATTCAGTACTTC. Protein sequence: CASSYWGEGDIQYF.

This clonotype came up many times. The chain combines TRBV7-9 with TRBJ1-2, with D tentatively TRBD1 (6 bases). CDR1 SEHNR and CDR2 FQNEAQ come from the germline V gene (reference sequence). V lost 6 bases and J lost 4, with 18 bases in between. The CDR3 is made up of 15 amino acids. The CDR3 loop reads CASRGMTGLPYGYTF. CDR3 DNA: TGTGCCAGCAGGGGGATGACAGGACTTCCCTATGGCTACACCTTC. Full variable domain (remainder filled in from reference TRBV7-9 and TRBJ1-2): DTGVSQNPRHKITKRGQNVTFRCDPISEHNRLYWYRQTLGQGPEFLTYFQNEAQLEKSRLLSDRFSAERPKGSFSTLEIQRTEQGDSAMYLCASRGMTGLPYGYTFGSGTRLTVV.

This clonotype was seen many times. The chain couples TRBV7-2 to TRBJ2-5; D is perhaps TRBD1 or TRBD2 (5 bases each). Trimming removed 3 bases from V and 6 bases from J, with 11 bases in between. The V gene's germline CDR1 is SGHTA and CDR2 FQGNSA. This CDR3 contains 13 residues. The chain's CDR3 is CASSLRGEKTQYF. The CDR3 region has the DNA TGTGCCAGCAGCTTGAGGGGCGAAAAGACCCAGTACTTC.

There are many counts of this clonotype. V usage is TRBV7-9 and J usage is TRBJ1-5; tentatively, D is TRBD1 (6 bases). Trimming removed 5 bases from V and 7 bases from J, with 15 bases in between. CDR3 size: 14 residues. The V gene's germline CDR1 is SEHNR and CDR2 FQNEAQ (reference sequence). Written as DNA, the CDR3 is TGTGCCAGCAGCCATACAGCAGGGGAACAGCCCCAGCATTTT. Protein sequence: CASSHTAGEQPQHF.

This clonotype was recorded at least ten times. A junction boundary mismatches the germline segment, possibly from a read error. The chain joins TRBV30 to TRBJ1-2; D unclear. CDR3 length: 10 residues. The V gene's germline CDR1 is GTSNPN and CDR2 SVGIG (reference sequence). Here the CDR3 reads CAWSPGAFAF. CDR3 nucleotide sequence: TGTGCCTGGAGTCCCGGTGCTTTCGCCTTC.

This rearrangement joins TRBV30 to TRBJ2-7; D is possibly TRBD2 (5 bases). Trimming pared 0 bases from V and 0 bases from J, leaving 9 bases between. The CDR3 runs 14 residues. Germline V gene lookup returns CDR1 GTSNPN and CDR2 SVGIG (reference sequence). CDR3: CAWSVGLYSYEQYF. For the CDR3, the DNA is TGTGCCTGGAGTGTCGGACTCTACTCCTACGAGCAGTACTTC.

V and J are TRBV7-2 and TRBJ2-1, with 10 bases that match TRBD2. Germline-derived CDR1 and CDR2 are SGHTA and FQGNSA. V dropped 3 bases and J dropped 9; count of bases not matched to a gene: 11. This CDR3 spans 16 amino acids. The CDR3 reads CASSFQRGTSAGEQFF. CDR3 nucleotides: TGTGCCAGCAGCTTCCAAAGGGGGACTAGCGCTGGTGAGCAGTTCTTC. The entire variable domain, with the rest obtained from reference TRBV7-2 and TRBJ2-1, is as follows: GAGVSQSPSNKVTEKGKDVELRCDPISGHTALYWYRQSLGQGLEFLIYFQGNSAPDKSGLPSDRFSAERTGGSVSTLTIQRTQQEDSAVYLCASSFQRGTSAGEQFFGPGTRLTVL.

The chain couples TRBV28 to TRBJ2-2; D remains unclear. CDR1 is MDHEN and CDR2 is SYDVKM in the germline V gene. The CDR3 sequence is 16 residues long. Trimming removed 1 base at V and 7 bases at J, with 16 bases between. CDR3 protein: CASSLSLSGPIGELFF. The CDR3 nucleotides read TGTGCCAGCAGTTTATCCCTTTCCGGACCGATCGGGGAGCTGTTTTTT.

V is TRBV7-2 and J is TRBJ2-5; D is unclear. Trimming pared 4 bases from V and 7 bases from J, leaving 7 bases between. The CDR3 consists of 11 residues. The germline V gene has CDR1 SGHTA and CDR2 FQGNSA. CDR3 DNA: TGTGCCAGCAGCTCGCGTCCGACCCAGTACTTC. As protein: CASSSRPTQYF. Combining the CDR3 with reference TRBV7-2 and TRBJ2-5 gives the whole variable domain GAGVSQSPSNKVTEKGKDVELRCDPISGHTALYWYRQSLGQGLEFLIYFQGNSAPDKSGLPSDRFSAERTGGSVSTLTIQRTQQEDSAVYLCASSSRPTQYFGPGTRLLVL.

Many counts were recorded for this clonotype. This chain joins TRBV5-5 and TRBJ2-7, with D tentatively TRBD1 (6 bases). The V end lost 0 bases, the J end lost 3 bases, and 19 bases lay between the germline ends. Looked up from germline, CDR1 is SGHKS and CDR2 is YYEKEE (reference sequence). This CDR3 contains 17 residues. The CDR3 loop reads CASSLGSGASINYEQYF. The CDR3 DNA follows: TGTGCCAGCAGCTTGGGGTCAGGGGCCTCTATAAACTACGAGCAGTACTTC.

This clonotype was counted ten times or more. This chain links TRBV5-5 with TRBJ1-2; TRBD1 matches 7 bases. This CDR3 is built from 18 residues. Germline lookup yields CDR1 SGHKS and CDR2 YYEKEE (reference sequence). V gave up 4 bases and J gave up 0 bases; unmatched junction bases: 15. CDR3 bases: TGTGCCAGCAGCGTCATCCCAATCCGGGACAGAACTAACTATGGCTACACCTTC. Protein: CASSVIPIRDRTNYGYTF.

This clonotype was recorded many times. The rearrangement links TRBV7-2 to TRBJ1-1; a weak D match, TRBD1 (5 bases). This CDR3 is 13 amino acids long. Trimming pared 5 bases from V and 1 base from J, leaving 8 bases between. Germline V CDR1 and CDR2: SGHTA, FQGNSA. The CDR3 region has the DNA TGTGCCAGCAGCGAAACAGGGAACACTGAAGCTTTCTTT. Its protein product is CASSETGNTEAFF.

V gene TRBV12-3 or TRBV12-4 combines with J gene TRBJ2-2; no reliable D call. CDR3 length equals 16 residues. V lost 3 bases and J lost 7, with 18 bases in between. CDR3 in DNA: TGTGCCAGCAGTTTGAGCTCATACCTTGGAAACGGGGAGCTGTTTTTT. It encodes CASSLSSYLGNGELFF.

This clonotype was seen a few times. The CDR3 nucleotides read TGTGCCAGCAGCTTAGCAGGGGGTCGGTATTCACCCCTCCACTTT. It encodes CASSLAGGRYSPLHF. This sequence joins TRBV11-2 and TRBJ1-6; 7 bases match TRBD1. The germline V gene encodes CDR1 SGHAT and CDR2 FQNNGV. The CDR3 totals 15 residues. V lost 1 base and J lost 8; bases outside the gene matches: 5.

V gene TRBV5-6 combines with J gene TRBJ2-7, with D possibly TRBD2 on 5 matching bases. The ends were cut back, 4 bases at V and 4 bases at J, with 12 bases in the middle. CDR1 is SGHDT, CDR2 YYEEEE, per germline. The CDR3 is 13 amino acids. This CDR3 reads CASSPRRSYEQYF. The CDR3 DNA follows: TGTGCCAGCAGCCCGAGGAGGTCGTACGAGCAGTACTTC.

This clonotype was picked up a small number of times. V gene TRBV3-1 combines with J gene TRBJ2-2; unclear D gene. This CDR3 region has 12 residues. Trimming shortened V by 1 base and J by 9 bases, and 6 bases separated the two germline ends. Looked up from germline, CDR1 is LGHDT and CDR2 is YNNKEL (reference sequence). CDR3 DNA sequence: TGTGCCAGCAGCCAAGGCATTAGGGAGCTGTTTTTT. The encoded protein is CASSQGIRELFF.

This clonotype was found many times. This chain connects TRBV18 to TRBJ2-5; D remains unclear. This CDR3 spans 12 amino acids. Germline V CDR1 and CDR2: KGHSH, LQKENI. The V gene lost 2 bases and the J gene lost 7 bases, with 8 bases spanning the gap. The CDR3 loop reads CASSPTKGTQYF. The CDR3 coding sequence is TGTGCCAGCTCACCAACGAAGGGGACCCAGTACTTC. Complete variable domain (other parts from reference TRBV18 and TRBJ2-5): NAGVMQNPRHLVRRRGQEARLRCSPMKGHSHVYWYRQLPEEGLKFMVYLQKENIIDESGMPKERFSAEFPKEGPSILRIQQVVRGDSAAYFCASSPTKGTQYFGPGTRLLVL.

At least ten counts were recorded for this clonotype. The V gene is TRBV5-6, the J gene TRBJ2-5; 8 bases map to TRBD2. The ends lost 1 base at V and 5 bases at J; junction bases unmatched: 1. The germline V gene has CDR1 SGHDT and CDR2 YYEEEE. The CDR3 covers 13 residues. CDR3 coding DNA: TGTGCCAGCAGCTTGCCTAGCGGGGAGACCCAGTACTTC. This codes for CASSLPSGETQYF.

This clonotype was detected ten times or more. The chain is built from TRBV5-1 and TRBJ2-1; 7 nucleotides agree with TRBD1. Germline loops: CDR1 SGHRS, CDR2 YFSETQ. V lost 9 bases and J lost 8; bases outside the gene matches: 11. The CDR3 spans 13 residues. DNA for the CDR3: TGCGCCACCCGTGGACAGGAGACGGATGAGCAGTTCTTC. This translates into CATRGQETDEQFF.

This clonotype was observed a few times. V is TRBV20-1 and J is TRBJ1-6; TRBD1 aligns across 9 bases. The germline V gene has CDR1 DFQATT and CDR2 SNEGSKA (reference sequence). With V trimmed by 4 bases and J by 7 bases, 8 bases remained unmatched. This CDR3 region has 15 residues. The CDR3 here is CSANPGDRENSPLHF. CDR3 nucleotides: TGCAGTGCTAATCCAGGGGACAGGGAAAATTCACCCCTCCACTTT.

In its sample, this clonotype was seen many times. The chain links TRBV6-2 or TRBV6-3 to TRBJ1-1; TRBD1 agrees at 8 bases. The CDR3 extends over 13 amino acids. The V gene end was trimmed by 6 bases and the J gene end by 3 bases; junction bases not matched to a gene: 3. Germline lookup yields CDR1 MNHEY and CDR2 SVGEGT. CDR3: CASRTGEYTEAFF. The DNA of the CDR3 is TGTGCCAGCAGGACAGGGGAGTACACTGAAGCTTTCTTT.

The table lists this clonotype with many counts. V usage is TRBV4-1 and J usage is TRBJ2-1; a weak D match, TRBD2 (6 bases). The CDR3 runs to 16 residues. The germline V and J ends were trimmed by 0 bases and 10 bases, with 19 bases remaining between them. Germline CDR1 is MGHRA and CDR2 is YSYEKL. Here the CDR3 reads CASSQERRGPGYEQFF. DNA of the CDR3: TGCGCCAGCAGCCAAGAACGGCGGGGCCCGGGGTACGAGCAGTTCTTC.

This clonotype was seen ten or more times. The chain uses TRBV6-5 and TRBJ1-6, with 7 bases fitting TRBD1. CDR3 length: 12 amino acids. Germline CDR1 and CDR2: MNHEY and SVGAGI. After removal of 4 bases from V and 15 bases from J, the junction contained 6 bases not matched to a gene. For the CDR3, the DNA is TGTGCCAGCAGTTCACAGGGGAGTCACCTCCACTTT. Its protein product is CASSSQGSHLHF.